This T cell receptor beta chain was found in a study of early T cells in non-severe SARS-CoV-2 infection. V dropped 4 bases and J dropped 7; count of bases not matched to a gene: 6. This CDR3 contains 16 residues. Germline CDR1 SGHTA, CDR2 FQGNSA. MiXCR, applied by TCRdb to the 5' RACE reads, yields one record per CDR3 protein. The sample lists tens of thousands of distinct CDR3 sequences, more than 5% occurring once. This clonotype is judged medium-sized. This TCR derives from an adult who was a healthcare worker with PCR-confirmed SARS-CoV-2 infection or an uninfected control (not recorded which). This chain connects TRBV7-2 to TRBJ1-6, with 11 bases fitting TRBD1. The sample comprised whole blood. Here the CDR3 reads CASSSGTGGENSPLHF. The CDR3 bases are TGTGCCAGCAGCTCCGGGACAGGGGGTGAAAATTCACCCCTCCACTTT.